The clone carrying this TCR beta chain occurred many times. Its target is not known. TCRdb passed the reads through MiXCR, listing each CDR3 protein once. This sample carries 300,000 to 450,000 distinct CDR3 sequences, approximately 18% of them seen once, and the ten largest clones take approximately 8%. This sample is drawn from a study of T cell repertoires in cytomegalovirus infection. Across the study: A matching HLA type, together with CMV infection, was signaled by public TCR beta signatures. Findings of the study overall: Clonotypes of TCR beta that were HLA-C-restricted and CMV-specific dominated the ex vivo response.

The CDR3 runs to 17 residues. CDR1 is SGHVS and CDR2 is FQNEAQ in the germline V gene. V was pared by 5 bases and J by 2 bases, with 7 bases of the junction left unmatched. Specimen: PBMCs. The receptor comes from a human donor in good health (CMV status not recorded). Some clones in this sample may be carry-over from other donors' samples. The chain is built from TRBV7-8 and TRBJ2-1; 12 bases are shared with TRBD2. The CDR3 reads CASSPGLAGTTYNEQFF. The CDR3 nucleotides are TGTGCCAGCAGCCCTGGACTAGCGGGAACAACCTACAATGAGCAGTTCTTC.